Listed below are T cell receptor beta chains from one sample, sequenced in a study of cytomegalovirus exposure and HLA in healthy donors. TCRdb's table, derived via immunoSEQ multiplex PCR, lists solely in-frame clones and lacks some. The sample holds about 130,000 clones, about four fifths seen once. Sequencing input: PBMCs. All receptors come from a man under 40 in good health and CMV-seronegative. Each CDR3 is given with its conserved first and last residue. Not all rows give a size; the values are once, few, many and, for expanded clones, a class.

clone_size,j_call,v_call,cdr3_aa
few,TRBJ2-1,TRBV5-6,CASDGGDRGYNEQFF
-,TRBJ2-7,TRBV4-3,CASSQAGTSGSYEQYF
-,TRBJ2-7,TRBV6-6,CASSSLAGNSYEQYF
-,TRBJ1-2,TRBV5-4,CASTRGADRSPSNYGYTF
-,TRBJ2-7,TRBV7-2,CASSLEPGVSYEQYF
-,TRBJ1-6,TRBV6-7,CASRPTGTGGHNSPLHF
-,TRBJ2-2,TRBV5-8,CASSSGTKNTGELFF
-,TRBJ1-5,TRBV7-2,CASSPRRQGQPQHF
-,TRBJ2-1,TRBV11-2,CASSLDTGRLADNEQFF
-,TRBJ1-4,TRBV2,CASSPGQPNEKLFF
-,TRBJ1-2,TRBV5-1,CASSSEHSYGYTF
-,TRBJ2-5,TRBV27,CASSTQAGGRGQETQYF
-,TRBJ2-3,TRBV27,CASSPNRGASDTQYF
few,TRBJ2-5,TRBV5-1,CASSVRDSYETQYF
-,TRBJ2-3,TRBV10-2,CASYPTDYSTDTQYF
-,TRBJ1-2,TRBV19,CASSPGQRGGGYTF
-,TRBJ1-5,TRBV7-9,CASSFSNQPQHF
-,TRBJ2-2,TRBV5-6,CASSITGSSGELFF
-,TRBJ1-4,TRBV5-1,CASSGQGFSNEKLFF
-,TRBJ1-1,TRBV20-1,CSPPGAEAFF